The clone carrying this T cell receptor (beta chain) was counted between two and nine times. This specimen belongs to a study of T cells after yellow fever vaccination. TCRdb called the 5' RACE reads again in MiXCR, with one record for every CDR3 protein. Of fewer than 500,000 distinct CDR3 sequences listed, roughly a sixth were seen once; the top ten hold roughly a sixth. In germline, CDR1 is DFQATT, CDR2 SNEGSKA (reference sequence). This CDR3 contains 13 residues. Trimming removed 5 bases at V and 5 bases at J, with 15 bases between. The sample was PBMCs, taken before the yellow fever booster vaccination. The rearrangement uses TRBV20-1 and TRBJ2-5, with D unresolved. The receptor was isolated from a man aged 18 to 29 who received the YFV17D yellow fever vaccine. CDR3 region: CSAAAAAHETQYF. CDR3 sequence (DNA): TGCAGTGCTGCGGCCGCCGCCCACGAGACCCAGTACTTC.